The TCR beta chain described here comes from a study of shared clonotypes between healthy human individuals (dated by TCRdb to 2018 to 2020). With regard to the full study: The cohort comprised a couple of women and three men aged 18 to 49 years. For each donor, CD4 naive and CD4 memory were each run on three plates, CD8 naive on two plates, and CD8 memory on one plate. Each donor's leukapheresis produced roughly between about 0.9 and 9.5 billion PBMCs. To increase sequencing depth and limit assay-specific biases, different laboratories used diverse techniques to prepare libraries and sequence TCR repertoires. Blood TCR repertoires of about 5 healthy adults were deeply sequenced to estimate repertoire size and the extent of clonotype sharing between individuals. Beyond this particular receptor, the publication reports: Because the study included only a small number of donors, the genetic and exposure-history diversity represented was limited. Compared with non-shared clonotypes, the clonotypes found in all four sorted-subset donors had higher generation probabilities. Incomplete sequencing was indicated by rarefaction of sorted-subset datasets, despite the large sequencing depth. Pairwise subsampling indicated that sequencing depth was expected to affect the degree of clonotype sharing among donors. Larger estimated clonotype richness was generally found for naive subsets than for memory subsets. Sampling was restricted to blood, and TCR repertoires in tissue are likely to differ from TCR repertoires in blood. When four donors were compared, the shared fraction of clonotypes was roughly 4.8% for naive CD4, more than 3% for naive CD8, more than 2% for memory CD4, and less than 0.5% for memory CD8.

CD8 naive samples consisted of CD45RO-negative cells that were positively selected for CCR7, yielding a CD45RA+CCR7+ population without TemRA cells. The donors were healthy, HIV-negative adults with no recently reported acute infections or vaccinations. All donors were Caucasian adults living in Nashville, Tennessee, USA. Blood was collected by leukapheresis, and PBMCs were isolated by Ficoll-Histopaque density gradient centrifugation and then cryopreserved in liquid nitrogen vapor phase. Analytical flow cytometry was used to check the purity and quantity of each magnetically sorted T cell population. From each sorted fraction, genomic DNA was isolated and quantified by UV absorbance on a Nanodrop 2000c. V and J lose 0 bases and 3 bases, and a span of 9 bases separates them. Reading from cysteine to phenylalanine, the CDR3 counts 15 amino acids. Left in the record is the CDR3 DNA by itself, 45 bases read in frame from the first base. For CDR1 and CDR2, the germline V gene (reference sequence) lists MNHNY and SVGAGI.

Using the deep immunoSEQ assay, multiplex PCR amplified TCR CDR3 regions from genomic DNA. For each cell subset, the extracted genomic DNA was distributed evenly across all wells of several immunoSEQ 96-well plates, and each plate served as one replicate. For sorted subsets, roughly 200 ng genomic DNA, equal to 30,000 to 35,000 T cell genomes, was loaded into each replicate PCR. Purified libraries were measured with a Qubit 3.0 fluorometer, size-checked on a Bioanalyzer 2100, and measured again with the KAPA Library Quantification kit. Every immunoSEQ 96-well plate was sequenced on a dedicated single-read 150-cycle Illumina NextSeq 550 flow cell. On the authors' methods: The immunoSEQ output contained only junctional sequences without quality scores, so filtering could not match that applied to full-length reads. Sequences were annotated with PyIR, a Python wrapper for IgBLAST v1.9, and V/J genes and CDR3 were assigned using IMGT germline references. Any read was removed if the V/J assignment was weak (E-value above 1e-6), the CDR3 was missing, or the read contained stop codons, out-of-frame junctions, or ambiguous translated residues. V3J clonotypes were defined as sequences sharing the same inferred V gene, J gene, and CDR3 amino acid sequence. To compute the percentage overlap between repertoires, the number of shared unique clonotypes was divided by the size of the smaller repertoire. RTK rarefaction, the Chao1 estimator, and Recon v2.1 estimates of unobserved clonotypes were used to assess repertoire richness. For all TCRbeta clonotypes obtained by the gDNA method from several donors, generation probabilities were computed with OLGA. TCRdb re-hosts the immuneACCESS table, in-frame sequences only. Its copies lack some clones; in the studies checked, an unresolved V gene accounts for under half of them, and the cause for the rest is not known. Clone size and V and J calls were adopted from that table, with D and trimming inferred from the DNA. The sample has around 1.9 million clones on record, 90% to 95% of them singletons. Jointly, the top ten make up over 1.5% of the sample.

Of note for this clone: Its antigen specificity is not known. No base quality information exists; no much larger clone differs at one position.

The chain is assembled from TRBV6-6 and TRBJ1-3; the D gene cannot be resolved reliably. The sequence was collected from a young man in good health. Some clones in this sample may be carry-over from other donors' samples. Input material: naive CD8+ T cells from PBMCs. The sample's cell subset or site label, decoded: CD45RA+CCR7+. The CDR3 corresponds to CASSYSAGSGNTIYF. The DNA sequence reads TGTGCCAGCAGTTACTCTGCGGGTAGTGGAAACACCATATATTTT.